This T cell receptor (beta chain) was recorded in a study of OX40 agonist ivuxolimab in advanced cancers. Overall study: The treatment was a fully human IgG2 OX40 agonist, ivuxolimab. Males comprised 82.7% of the group, whose mean age was about 61 years (range roughly 20 to 90). Points from the study as a whole: Some nonresponders additionally presented with little normalized T-cell clonal expansion. Blood T cells, both CD4+ and CD8+, expanded clonally by week 6 at 0.1 to 3.0 mg/kg.

V gave up 2 bases and J gave up 4 bases, with 17 bases separating them. The CDR3 loop spans 16 amino acids. CDR1 is KGHSH and CDR2 is LQKENI in the germline V gene. The repertoire was sequenced with immunoSEQ multiplex PCR; TCRdb's copy has only in-frame clones and lacks some. Of fewer than 85,000 clones listed, roughly four fifths are singletons. About this clone itself: What it binds is not known.

The chain combines TRBV18 with TRBJ1-1; a possible D gene is TRBD1 (5 bases). This clonotype was sampled from an adult with an advanced solid tumor such as melanoma, head and neck, liver or kidney cancer. The sample consisted of CD4+ or CD8+ T cells sorted from blood, taken in a trial of the OX40 agonist ivuxolimab. The CDR3 DNA reads TGTGCCAGCTCACCAGGGACCGAGTGGGAAGGCACTGAAGCTTTCTTT. Translating gives CASSPGTEWEGTEAFF.